The 9 T cell receptor beta chains below all came from one sample that was sequenced in a study of T cells in Graves' hyperthyroidism and ophthalmopathy. TCR beta CDR3 sequences were amplified from RNA transcripts. First-round RT-PCR of the TCR CDR3 relied on the HTBI primer set. Each CDR3 protein gets one entry after TCRdb re-called the multiplex PCR reads with MiXCR. The table shows roughly 290,000 distinct CDR3 sequences, with about 18% occurring only once. Material: blood. The source of these receptors is a woman aged 60-75 years with Graves' ophthalmopathy.

Ten or more counts support this clonotype. V gene TRBV6-2 or TRBV6-3 combines with J gene TRBJ1-5; D is uncertain. V was pared by 4 bases and J by 2 bases, with 12 bases between. The germline V gene has CDR1 MNHEY and CDR2 SVGEGT. This CDR3 has 15 residues. In DNA form, the CDR3 reads TGTGCCAGCAGTTCCTCTCTCGGGGGCAATCAGCCCCAGCATTTT. It translates to CASSSSLGGNQPQHF.

This clonotype appeared a few times. The rearrangement uses TRBV4-1 and TRBJ2-1; tentatively, D is TRBD2 (6 bases). Germline CDR1 reads MGHRA; CDR2 reads YSYEKL. CDR3 length: 18 amino acids. The V end was cut by 0 bases, the J end by 4 bases, with 19 bases between. The CDR3 region is CASSQEGGLGGLYNEQFF. CDR3 DNA sequence: TGCGCCAGCAGCCAAGAGGGCGGGTTGGGGGGTTTATACAATGAGCAGTTCTTC.

A single count supports this clonotype. A junction boundary mismatches the germline segment, possibly from a read error. The chain carries TRBV7-3 and TRBJ2-1; 7 bases line up with TRBD1. Looked up from germline, CDR1 is SGHTA and CDR2 is FQGTGA. CDR3 length equals 16 residues. The CDR3 protein is CASSLTPGQTYNEQFF. Written as DNA, the CDR3 is TGTGCCAGCAGCCTAACCCCGGGACAGACCTACAATGAGCAGTTCTTC.

This clonotype was seen ten or more times. The genes are TRBV7-3 and TRBJ2-3; 9 bases match TRBD2. The junction had 7 bases not matched to a gene; V was cut back by 3 bases and J by 3 bases. Per the germline V gene, CDR1 is SGHTA and CDR2 is FQGTGA. CDR3 length: 16 amino acids. CDR3 loop: CASSLGVAGVTDTQYF. In nucleotides, the CDR3 is TGTGCCAGCAGCTTGGGGGTAGCGGGAGTGACAGATACGCAGTATTTT.

In the case of this clonotype: A much larger clone lies one base from this, so it may be a read error. The V gene is TRBV7-9, the J gene TRBJ2-7; D is ambiguous. In germline, CDR1 is SEHNR, CDR2 FQNEAQ (reference sequence). The CDR3 contains 12 residues. V was clipped by 5 bases and J by 2 bases, with 7 bases between them. The CDR3 sequence is CASSPPPYEQYF. CDR3 nucleotide sequence: TGTGCCAGCAGCCCCCCCCCCTACGAGCAGTACTTC.

This clonotype was counted only a few times. The V gene is TRBV6-1, the J gene TRBJ1-1, with D uncertain. Trimming took 6 bases from V and 2 from J, leaving 13 bases between them. The length of the CDR3 is 14 residues. Germline CDR1 is MNHNS and CDR2 is SASEGT. CDR3 in amino acids: CASRFTTANTEAFF. In DNA, the CDR3 is TGTGCCAGCAGATTCACTACAGCTAACACTGAAGCTTTCTTT.

The table lists this clonotype with many counts. The chain carries TRBV6-5 and TRBJ2-7, with 12 nucleotides matching TRBD1. CDR3 length: 16 amino acids. Germline CDR1 reads MNHEY; CDR2 reads SVGAGI. J lost 5 bases, V lost 6 bases, and 11 bases had no gene match. The CDR3 DNA is TGTGCCAGCAGCGGGACAGGGGGCGAGTATGTGGACGAGCAGTACTTC. It encodes CASSGTGGEYVDEQYF.

This clonotype was recorded many times. This chain links TRBV12-3 or TRBV12-4 with TRBJ2-2; 8 nucleotides line up with TRBD1. V was pared by 6 bases and J by 5 bases, with 8 bases of the junction left unmatched. CDR3 length: 15 amino acids. DNA for the CDR3: TGTGCCAGCAGCCGCAATACAGGGGGGACCGGGGAGCTGTTTTTT. It encodes CASSRNTGGTGELFF.

The sample holds many counts of this clonotype. The junction departs from germline at one end; a sequencing error may be responsible. This sequence joins TRBV7-7 and TRBJ2-1; 11 bases match TRBD2. CDR1 and CDR2 from the germline V gene are SSHAT and FNYEAQ (reference sequence). CDR3 length: 15 residues. The CDR3 DNA reads as TGTGCTAGCAGCGCTAGCGGGGGGCGGTTCGATGAGCAGTTCTTC. Protein sequence: CASSASGGRFDEQFF.